This TCR beta chain was sequenced for a study of graft-versus-host responses after intestinal transplantation. Study context: In this cohort, recipients had multivisceral, liver-intestinal, or isolated intestinal transplants. The recipients all started with anti-thymocyte globulin induction and then took tacrolimus and steroids for around 3 years. The study, taken as a whole, reports: GvH clones occurred in recipient marrow; some first appeared in ileum or blood. Those patients showing graft-donor T cell macrochimerism displayed high graft-versus-host to host-versus-graft clonal ratios in allografts.

Clones were read by immunoSEQ multiplex PCR, and TCRdb kept only the in-frame ones, dropping some. Of tens of thousands of clones listed, 85% to 95% were seen once; the top ten hold roughly 0.58%. The CDR3 is made up of 17 amino acids. The V end lost 4 bases, the J end lost 5 bases, and 25 bases lay between the germline ends. Germline V gene data show CDR1 as SGHNT and CDR2 as YYREEE (reference sequence). With regard to this clone: Its specificity is not known.

The input for sequencing was unstimulated CD8+ T cells sorted from spleen or lymph node cells, taken before transplant. This clonotype was obtained from a human donor who was the organ donor for an intestinal transplant. This rearrangement joins TRBV5-4 to TRBJ2-7, with a possible D match to TRBD1 (5 bases). The CDR3 region has the DNA TGTGCCAGCAGCCCTTCGTTAAAGGGTGACAGCCGGCACGAGCAGTACTTC. This translates into CASSPSLKGDSRHEQYF.